Following are 32 T cell receptor beta chains from one sample sequenced in a study of T-cell memory formation after mild COVID-19. TCRdb reprocessed the 5' RACE reads via MiXCR and lists one record per CDR3 protein. In the table there are roughly 100,000 distinct CDR3 sequences, approximately 13% of which are singletons. The sample comprised PBMCs or a T cell subset sorted from them (not recorded which). These receptors were obtained from an adult woman who had mild COVID-19 (a few samples of this study predate the infection). Cell type and time point are not known.

The chain joins TRBV9 to TRBJ1-1; possibly TRBD1 for D (5 bases). Germline lookup yields CDR1 SGDLS and CDR2 YYNGEE. V shed 4 bases and J shed 3 bases, with 16 bases lying between them. The CDR3 runs 15 residues. CDR3 nucleotide sequence: TGTGCCAGCAGCTCAACAGTCAGGGAAGACACTGAAGCTTTCTTT. It codes for CASSSTVREDTEAFF.

This clonotype was counted a few times. The chain joins TRBV3-1 to TRBJ2-3, with TRBD2 matching 12 bases. The germline V gene has CDR1 LGHDT and CDR2 YNNKEL (reference sequence). V was clipped by 3 bases and J by 1 base; unmatched bases: 11. The CDR3 covers 19 residues. The DNA of the CDR3 is TGTGCCAGCAGCCAGACTAGCGGGGGCGTCCTAGACGGCACAGATACGCAGTATTTT. It codes for CASSQTSGGVLDGTDTQYF.

This clonotype showed up many times. The rearrangement uses TRBV5-1 and TRBJ1-1; D not certain. V lost 0 bases and J lost 0, with 3 bases in between. This CDR3 is built from 13 residues. Germline CDR1 is SGHRS and CDR2 is YFSETQ. This chain's CDR3 is CASSLALNTEAFF. CDR3 in DNA: TGCGCCAGCAGCTTGGCCCTGAACACTGAAGCTTTCTTT. The full variable domain, its missing parts supplied by reference TRBV5-1 and TRBJ1-1, is KAGVTQTPRYLIKTRGQQVTLSCSPISGHRSVSWYQQTPGQGLQFLFEYFSETQRNKGNFPGRFSGRQFSNSRSEMNVSTLELGDSALYLCASSLALNTEAFFGQGTRLTVV.

The V and J genes are TRBV12-3 or TRBV12-4 and TRBJ2-7; D ambiguous. V was cut by 1 base and J by 3 bases, with 13 bases left in between. The CDR3 is made up of 15 amino acids. CDR3 DNA: TGTGCCAGCAGTTTAGATAGCTTGGATATCTACGAGCAGTACTTC. Translating gives CASSLDSLDIYEQYF.

The chain carries TRBV2 and TRBJ1-5, with D perhaps TRBD1 (6 bases). The V end was cut by 6 bases, the J end by 5 bases, with 20 bases between. Per germline, CDR1 SNHLY and CDR2 FYNNEI. The CDR3 is 16 residues long. CDR3 nucleotides: TGTGCCAGCAGGAGGGGTGGGGGCCCCAGGGATCAGCCCCAGCATTTT. Protein sequence: CASRRGGGPRDQPQHF.

This clonotype was picked up a small number of times. The chain couples TRBV5-1 to TRBJ2-5; the D gene could be TRBD1 or TRBD2 (5 bases each). The germline CDR1 and CDR2 sequences are SGHRS and YFSETQ. This CDR3 comprises 15 residues. Deletions cut 3 bases from V and 4 bases from J, with 16 bases between. CDR3 nucleotides: TGCGCCAGCAGCTCGCCGGGGCCGGTGCTAGAGACCCAGTACTTC. As protein: CASSSPGPVLETQYF. Together with reference TRBV5-1 and TRBJ2-5, the CDR3 gives the full variable domain: KAGVTQTPRYLIKTRGQQVTLSCSPISGHRSVSWYQQTPGQGLQFLFEYFSETQRNKGNFPGRFSGRQFSNSRSEMNVSTLELGDSALYLCASSSPGPVLETQYFGPGTRLLVL.

The chain is built from TRBV24-1 and TRBJ1-5; D is ambiguous. This CDR3 region has 14 residues. CDR1 and CDR2 from the germline V gene are KGHDR and SFDVKD. The V end was cut by 1 base, the J end by 1 base, with 4 bases between. CDR3 protein: CATSDFPSNQPQHF. CDR3 nucleotide sequence: TGTGCCACCAGTGATTTTCCCAGCAATCAGCCCCAGCATTTT.

The V call is TRBV20-1, the J call TRBJ2-1, with D perhaps given as TRBD1 or TRBD2 (6 bases each). The V gene's germline CDR1 is DFQATT and CDR2 SNEGSKA (reference sequence). The CDR3 contains 16 residues. Trimming removed 2 bases at V and 0 bases at J, with 14 bases between. CDR3 nucleotide sequence: TGCAGTGCTAGATCCGCGGGACAACGCTCCTACAATGAGCAGTTCTTC. This codes for CSARSAGQRSYNEQFF.

The chain joins TRBV4-1 to TRBJ1-2, with a tentative D call TRBD1 (5 bases). CDR3 length: 14 residues. The germline gives CDR1 MGHRA, CDR2 YSYEKL. Trimming took off 5 bases at V and 6 bases at J, with 16 bases between the two ends. CDR3 region: CASSRGVAVNGYTF. In nucleotides, the CDR3 is TGCGCCAGCAGCAGAGGGGTAGCGGTCAATGGCTACACCTTC.

This clonotype came up many times. The rearrangement links TRBV20-1 to TRBJ1-1, with a possible D match to TRBD1 (5 bases). Germline V lookup: CDR1 DFQATT, CDR2 SNEGSKA (reference sequence). V was pared by 3 bases and J by 0 bases, with 14 bases between. The CDR3 spans 15 residues. This chain's CDR3 is CSARWGESVNTEAFF. CDR3 DNA: TGCAGTGCTAGGTGGGGGGAGAGTGTGAACACTGAAGCTTTCTTT.

The chain couples TRBV19 to TRBJ2-5, with D perhaps TRBD1 or TRBD2 (5 bases each). CDR1 and CDR2 from the germline V gene are LNHDA and SQIVND (reference sequence). V gave up 3 bases and J gave up 5 bases, with 19 bases separating them. The CDR3 is 16 amino acids. CDR3 nucleotide sequence: TGTGCCAGTAGTATGGGGGAAACCTTGGGCAGGGAGACCCAGTACTTC. As protein: CASSMGETLGRETQYF.

The gene calls are TRBV7-9 and TRBJ1-1, with a weak D call TRBD1 (5 bases). Trimming stripped 1 base from V and 0 bases from J, with 9 bases between. The CDR3 length is 15 residues. The V gene's germline CDR1 is SEHNR and CDR2 FQNEAQ (reference sequence). CDR3 in DNA: TGTGCCAGCAGCTTAGTTCGGGGGGTGAACACTGAAGCTTTCTTT. Translated: CASSLVRGVNTEAFF. Complete variable domain (other parts from reference TRBV7-9 and TRBJ1-1): DTGVSQNPRHKITKRGQNVTFRCDPISEHNRLYWYRQTLGQGPEFLTYFQNEAQLEKSRLLSDRFSAERPKGSFSTLEIQRTEQGDSAMYLCASSLVRGVNTEAFFGQGTRLTVV.

The rearrangement uses TRBV27 and TRBJ2-4; D is uncertain. V was trimmed by 5 bases and J by 9 bases, leaving 17 bases between them. Per the germline V gene, CDR1 is MNHEY and CDR2 is SMNVEV (reference sequence). CDR3 size: 14 residues. This CDR3 is CASSPRPSSPIQYF. The CDR3 region has the DNA TGTGCCAGCAGTCCTCGGCCCTCTTCTCCCATTCAGTACTTC.

This clonotype was found a few times. The V and J genes are TRBV19 and TRBJ1-1; 8 positions match TRBD1. The germline gives CDR1 LNHDA, CDR2 SQIVND (reference sequence). Trimming cost V 4 bases and J 0 bases; bases outside gene matches: 4. The CDR3 runs 15 residues. CDR3 in DNA: TGTGCCAGTAGTACCGGACAGGGTATGAACACTGAAGCTTTCTTT. This encodes CASSTGQGMNTEAFF.

In this sample, this clonotype turned up a few times. The chain links TRBV6-6 to TRBJ2-1, with TRBD2 matching over 12 bases. The CDR3 sequence is 16 residues long. Germline values: CDR1 MNHNY, CDR2 SVGAGI (reference sequence). The trim removed 6 bases at V and 2 bases at J, leaving 5 bases unmatched. CDR3 residues: CASSTSGGPPYNEQFF. Written as DNA, the CDR3 is TGTGCCAGCAGCACTAGCGGGGGGCCTCCCTACAATGAGCAGTTCTTC.

The chain couples TRBV12-3 or TRBV12-4 to TRBJ2-3, with 8 bases fitting TRBD2. V trimming: 3 bases; J trimming: 3 bases; junction bases outside the gene matches: 5. The CDR3 length is 15 residues. CDR3 DNA: TGTGCCAGCAGTTTCGCGCGCGGGGGGACAGATACGCAGTATTTT. Translating gives CASSFARGGTDTQYF.

This clonotype occurred a few times. The J gene is TRBJ1-2, the V gene TRBV5-6; TRBD1 matches 10 bases. Germline values: CDR1 SGHDT, CDR2 YYEEEE. The CDR3 totals 15 residues. The ends lost 4 bases at V and 6 bases at J; junction bases unmatched: 9. This chain's CDR3 is CASSLGQGFKNGYTF. DNA of the CDR3: TGTGCCAGCAGCCTGGGACAGGGGTTTAAGAATGGCTACACCTTC. The full variable domain, completed using reference TRBV5-6 and TRBJ1-2, is DAGVTQSPTHLIKTRGQQVTLRCSPKSGHDTVSWYQQALGQGPQFIFQYYEEEERQRGNFPDRFSGHQFPNYSSELNVNALLLGDSALYLCASSLGQGFKNGYTFGSGTRLTVV.

The rearrangement uses TRBV9 and TRBJ1-2; D remains ambiguous. V gave up 3 bases and J gave up 4 bases, with 1 base separating them. The CDR3 is 10 amino acids. CDR1 and CDR2 (germline): SGDLS, YYNGEE. The CDR3 loop is CASSGYGYTF. The CDR3 DNA reads TGTGCCAGCAGCGGCTATGGCTACACCTTC.

The rearrangement links TRBV24-1 to TRBJ1-2, with a possible D match to TRBD1 (5 bases). CDR1 and CDR2 (germline): KGHDR, SFDVKD. This CDR3 spans 17 amino acids. Trimming pared 4 bases from V and 3 bases from J, leaving 20 bases between. CDR3 DNA: TGTGCCACCAGTGACAATGCCCCGGGGCAGGCCTACTATGGCTACACCTTC. This sequence encodes CATSDNAPGQAYYGYTF.

The chain uses TRBV7-2 and TRBJ2-5; 13 bases are shared with TRBD2. Losses at the gene ends were 5 bases for V and 1 base for J; bases not matched to a gene: 10. CDR1 and CDR2 from the germline V gene are SGHTA and FQGNSA. This CDR3 has 18 residues. The chain's CDR3 is CASSNVLAGGSIQETQYF. For the CDR3, the DNA is TGTGCCAGCAGCAACGTACTAGCGGGAGGGTCGATCCAAGAGACCCAGTACTTC.

This chain joins TRBV11-2 and TRBJ2-7, with D tentatively TRBD2 (5 bases). V was clipped by 2 bases and J by 0 bases, with 17 bases between them. The CDR3 is 17 amino acids. Germline CDR1 and CDR2: SGHAT and FQNNGV. CDR3 residues: CASSLNALTGSSYEQYF. In DNA, the CDR3 is TGTGCCAGCAGCTTAAATGCCCTGACGGGAAGCTCCTACGAGCAGTACTTC. The entire variable domain, with the rest obtained from reference TRBV11-2 and TRBJ2-7, is as follows: EAGVAQSPRYKIIEKRQSVAFWCNPISGHATLYWYQQILGQGPKLLIQFQNNGVVDDSQLPKDRFSAERLKGVDSTLKIQPAKLEDSAVYLCASSLNALTGSSYEQYFGPGTRLTVT.

The chain recombines TRBV12-3 or TRBV12-4 with TRBJ1-2; D unclear. The V gene lost 2 bases and the J gene lost 4 bases, with 5 bases spanning the gap. This CDR3 contains 12 residues. In DNA form, the CDR3 reads TGTGCCAGCAGTTTATGGGTCTATGGCTACACCTTC. Protein: CASSLWVYGYTF.

V usage is TRBV24-1 and J usage is TRBJ2-1; D is possibly TRBD2 (6 bases). The CDR3 consists of 15 residues. Germline V lookup: CDR1 KGHDR, CDR2 SFDVKD. V lost 6 bases and J lost 9, with 20 bases in between. CDR3 bases: TGTGCCACCAGTTACGGGAGCGGCCTACATAGTGAGCAGTTCTTC. This sequence encodes CATSYGSGLHSEQFF.

The genes are TRBV12-3 or TRBV12-4 and TRBJ2-1; 9 nucleotides align to TRBD2. V gave up 2 bases and J gave up 7 bases; unmatched junction bases: 12. The CDR3 loop spans 17 amino acids. The CDR3 spells CASSLNPWGGRANEQFF. The DNA of the CDR3 is TGTGCCAGCAGTTTAAATCCTTGGGGCGGGAGGGCAAATGAGCAGTTCTTC.

The CDR3 DNA follows: TGCGCCAGCAGCCAGTATCCGGGACAGGCGAACCAGCCCCAGCATTTT. The encoded protein is CASSQYPGQANQPQHF. The rearrangement joins TRBV4-1 to TRBJ1-5, with 8 bases matching TRBD1. The CDR3 totals 16 residues. With V trimmed by 3 bases and J by 7 bases, 11 bases remained unmatched. CDR1 is MGHRA and CDR2 is YSYEKL in the germline V gene.

This clonotype was seen only a few times. The chain joins TRBV29-1 to TRBJ2-4; 7 bases map to TRBD1. This CDR3 has 13 amino acids. The germline gives CDR1 SQVTM, CDR2 ANQGSEA. With V trimmed by 4 bases and J by 8 bases, 8 bases remained unmatched. The CDR3: CSVGPTGLDIQYF. In nucleotides, the CDR3 is TGCAGCGTTGGACCGACAGGGTTGGACATTCAGTACTTC.

The gene calls are TRBV27 and TRBJ2-5; 7 bases align to TRBD1. The V gene's germline CDR1 is MNHEY and CDR2 SMNVEV (reference sequence). This CDR3 has 14 amino acids. J lost 4 bases, V lost 5 bases, and 7 bases had no gene match. The CDR3 region is CASSTGQAGETQYF. CDR3 DNA: TGTGCCAGCAGTACCGGACAGGCGGGAGAGACCCAGTACTTC.

This clonotype has a handful of counts. This chain links TRBV29-1 with TRBJ2-7; 8 nucleotides align to TRBD2. Germline CDR1 is SQVTM and CDR2 is ANQGSEA. The CDR3 spans 14 residues. With V trimmed by 6 bases and J by 3 bases, 10 bases remained unmatched. The CDR3 region has the DNA TGCAGCGTCGGGAGGGGAGTTTGGGACTACGAGCAGTACTTC. Its protein is CSVGRGVWDYEQYF.

Many counts were recorded for this clonotype. The chain carries TRBV5-6 and TRBJ2-1; D call uncertain. Trimming took off 0 bases at V and 6 bases at J, with 4 bases between the two ends. The CDR3 is made up of 12 amino acids. Germline V lookup: CDR1 SGHDT, CDR2 YYEEEE. The CDR3 bases are TGTGCCAGCAGCTTGGGCGCCAATGAGCAGTTCTTC. Translated: CASSLGANEQFF.

This clonotype was recorded a few times. The V gene is TRBV11-3, the J gene TRBJ2-1; 13 nucleotides match TRBD2. The trim removed 5 bases at V and 9 bases at J, leaving 7 bases unmatched. The CDR3 extends over 15 amino acids. Germline V lookup: CDR1 SGHNT, CDR2 YENEEA. The CDR3 coding sequence is TGTGCCAGCAGCGACGGACTAGCGGGAGTTCTTGAGCAGTTCTTC. Translating it yields CASSDGLAGVLEQFF.

A few counts support this clonotype. The chain is built from TRBV29-1 and TRBJ2-7; a weak D match, TRBD2 (6 bases). CDR3 length equals 14 residues. Looked up from germline, CDR1 is SQVTM and CDR2 is ANQGSEA. V dropped 3 bases and J dropped 3 bases, with 15 bases sitting between them. CDR3 sequence (DNA): TGCAGCGTTGATGGCGGGGATAAAGGCTACGAGCAGTACTTC. Amino acids: CSVDGGDKGYEQYF.

This clonotype was seen more than once but under ten times. The chain links TRBV5-1 to TRBJ2-1; tentative D call: TRBD2 (6 bases). Germline assignment: CDR1 SGHRS and CDR2 YFSETQ. V was trimmed by 3 bases and J by 4 bases, leaving 14 bases between them. The CDR3 is 15 residues long. The CDR3 DNA is TGCGCCAGCAGCTCCCTTAGCGGCGGTTACAATGAGCAGTTCTTC. It translates to CASSSLSGGYNEQFF.